A single T cell receptor beta chain is shown here with its context. The germline V gene encodes CDR1 MNHEY and CDR2 SVGAGI. The CDR3 loop spans 14 amino acids. V lost 8 bases to trimming and J lost 6 bases; unmatched junction nucleotides: 8. The protocol was immunoSEQ multiplex PCR, while the TCRdb copy is restricted to in-frame clones and leaves out a portion. The table includes about 360,000 clones, more than 70% detected once. The data were taken from a study of blood T cell repertoires in COVID-19. Study-wide background: Recovered status applied to Cohort 3 donors who had two consecutive negative PCRs. It also applied to those with clearance or with symptom resolution. From T cells, B-cell-depleted T cells, or PBMCs came the material, which was cDNA or gDNA.

This TCR came from a man aged 40-49 years in a cohort exposed to, infected with or recovered from COVID-19 (not recorded which). The rearrangement links TRBV6-5 to TRBJ2-7; 12 bases are a match to TRBD1. The sequenced sample was PBMCs or T cells enriched from blood (not recorded which). CDR3 in amino acids: CASRWDRGLGEQYF. The DNA of the CDR3 is TGTGCCAGCCGATGGGACAGGGGGCTTGGCGAGCAGTACTTC.